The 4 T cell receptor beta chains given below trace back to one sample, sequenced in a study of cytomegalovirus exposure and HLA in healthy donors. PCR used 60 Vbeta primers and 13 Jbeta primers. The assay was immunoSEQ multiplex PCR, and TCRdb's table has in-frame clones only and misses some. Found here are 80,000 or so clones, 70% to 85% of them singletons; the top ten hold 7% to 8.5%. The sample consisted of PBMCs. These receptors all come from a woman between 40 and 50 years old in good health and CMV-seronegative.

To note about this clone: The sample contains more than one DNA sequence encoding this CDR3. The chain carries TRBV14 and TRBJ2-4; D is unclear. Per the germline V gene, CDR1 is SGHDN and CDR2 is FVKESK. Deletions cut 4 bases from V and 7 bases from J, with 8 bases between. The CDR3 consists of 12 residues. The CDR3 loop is CASSRPENIQYF. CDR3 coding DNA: TGTGCCAGCAGCCGTCCGGAGAACATTCAGTACTTC. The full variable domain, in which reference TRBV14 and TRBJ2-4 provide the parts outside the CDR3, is EAGVTQFPSHSVIEKGQTVTLRCDPISGHDNLYWYRRVMGKEIKFLLHFVKESKQDESGMPNNRFLAERTGGTYSTLKVQPAELEDSGVYFCASSRPENIQYFGAGTRLSVL.

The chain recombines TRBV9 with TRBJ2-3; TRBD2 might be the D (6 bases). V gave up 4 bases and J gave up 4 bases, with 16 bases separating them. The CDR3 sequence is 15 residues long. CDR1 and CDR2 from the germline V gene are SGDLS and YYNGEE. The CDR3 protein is CASSPRGGPPDTQYF. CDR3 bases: TGTGCCAGCAGCCCCCGCGGAGGGCCTCCAGATACGCAGTATTTT.

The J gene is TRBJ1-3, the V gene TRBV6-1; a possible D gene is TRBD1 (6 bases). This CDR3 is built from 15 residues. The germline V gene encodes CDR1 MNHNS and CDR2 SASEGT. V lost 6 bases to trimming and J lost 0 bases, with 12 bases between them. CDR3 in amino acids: CASSPTGLSGNTIYF. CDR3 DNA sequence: TGTGCCAGCAGCCCTACAGGGCTCTCTGGAAACACCATATATTTT.

The DNA of the CDR3 is TGTGCCAGCTTACCTGAGCAGGGCGACTACAATGAGCAGTTCTTC. Amino acid sequence: CASLPEQGDYNEQFF. The V gene is TRBV2, the J gene TRBJ2-1; possibly TRBD1 for D (5 bases). Trimming removed 8 bases from V and 3 bases from J, with 17 bases in between. CDR1 is SNHLY, CDR2 FYNNEI, per germline. CDR3 length: 15 residues.